Sequencing of this T cell receptor (beta chain) was carried out in a study of blood T cell repertoires in COVID-19. At the level of the study: The samples span acute and convalescent COVID-19 from the United States, Italy and Spain. PBMCs, B-cell-depleted T cells, or T cells were the source of the cDNA or gDNA that made up the material.

CDR1 is MDHEN, CDR2 SYDVKM, per germline. The CDR3 has 14 residues. After removal of 6 bases from V and 6 bases from J, the junction contained 9 bases not matched to a gene. In the original workflow: Nucleated cell number was recorded as an estimate derived from reference gene primer amplification. Data came from immunoSEQ multiplex PCR; TCRdb stores just in-frame clones and leaves some out. For V, J and clone size, that table is used; D and trimming come from the DNA. The sample carries 540,000 or so clones, 85% to 90% recorded once. The clonotype originates from a woman in her forties or fifties with COVID-19, enrolled during active disease. The sample was peripheral blood. This chain uses TRBV28 with TRBJ2-7; 9 nucleotides align to TRBD1. Here the CDR3 reads CASRLQGASGEQYF. CDR3 DNA: TGTGCCAGCAGACTACAGGGGGCGTCAGGCGAGCAGTACTTC.